This entry features one T cell receptor beta chain sequence. Its antigen is not identified. Assay: immunoSEQ multiplex PCR; the TCRdb copy retains only in-frame clones and omits some. The sample holds about 61,000 clones, approximately 77% seen once. V trimming: 6 bases; J trimming: 8 bases; junction bases outside the gene matches: 11. This CDR3 is 14 amino acids long. Germline loops: CDR1 SNHLY, CDR2 FYNNEI. This specimen belongs to a study of OX40 agonist ivuxolimab in advanced cancers. At the level of the study: The dose of intravenous ivuxolimab that patients received every 2 weeks ranged from 0.01 to 10 mg/kg. Enrollees could have had prior anti-PD-1, anti-PD-L1 or anti-CTLA-4 therapy, which approximately 40% had received. General study points: Relative to CD4+ cells, CD8+ T cells on average had more expanded clones.

The chain has TRBV2 and TRBJ1-2; 8 bases fit TRBD1. Sequencing was performed on CD4+ or CD8+ T cells sorted from blood, taken in a trial of the OX40 agonist ivuxolimab. The TCR sequence derives from an adult with an advanced solid tumor such as melanoma, head and neck, liver or kidney cancer. The CDR3 region is CASRREDRVGGYTF. The CDR3 DNA reads TGTGCCAGCAGGCGGGAGGACAGGGTCGGCGGCTACACCTTC.